This T cell receptor beta chain was documented in a study of T cells in Graves' hyperthyroidism and ophthalmopathy. Researchers amplified the TCR beta CDR3 regions from RNA transcripts. The TCR CDR3 first-round RT-PCR relied on the HTBI primer set. TCRdb recomputed calls from the multiplex PCR reads with MiXCR, one row per CDR3 protein. The data hold around 570,000 distinct CDR3 sequences, with just under 20% observed a single time. Notes on the study in general: The blood repertoire included most of the expanded thyroid clonotypes above 0.001.

CDR1 MNHEY and CDR2 SMNVEV come from the germline V gene (reference sequence). The length of the CDR3 is 11 residues. Trimming removed 10 bases at V and 5 bases at J, with 8 bases between. A single count supports this clonotype. The target antigen is unknown. Each ophthalmopathy patient scored at least 3 on the Clinical Activity Score and at least 4 on NOSPECS grade, with duration under 3 months. This receptor was identified in a man aged 40-55 years with Graves' ophthalmopathy. Sequencing was done on a sample of blood. V and J are TRBV27 and TRBJ2-2; no clear D gene. This CDR3 reads CATYATGELFF. The CDR3, as DNA: TGTGCCACCTACGCAACCGGGGAGCTGTTTTTT.